This is a list of T cell receptor delta chains from one sample in a study of gammadelta T cells in human blood. TCRdb re-processed the RT-PCR reads via CATT. This sample has fewer than 2,000 delta-chain clones, with 6.5% found just once. The sample consisted of non-Vgamma9Vdelta2 gamma-delta T cells from fetal blood. All receptors derive from a human fetus. The CDR3 runs from the conserved cysteine through the conserved F or W. Each record gives: D gene, V gene, J gene, clone size, CDR3 DNA, CDR3 protein. The D gene is left open where the match is weak. For some rows the clone size is stated as once, few or many, or as a class when expanded; others skip it.

>TRDD3|TRDV3|TRDJ3|.
TGTGCCTTCCGGGATACGCGCTGGGACACCCGACAGATGTTTTTC
CAFRDTRWDTRQMFF
>TRDD3|TRDV2|TRDJ2|medium-sized
TGTGCCTGTGACTCCGGTACTGGGGGATTGACAGCACAACTCTTCTTT
CACDSGTGGLTAQLFF
>.|TRAV29/DV5|TRDJ3|medium-sized
.
CSVLLCSKLGDWDTRQMFF
>TRDD3|TRAV29/DV5|TRDJ2|medium-sized
TGTGCAGCAAGCGTACTGGGGGATTTGACAGCACAACTCTTCTTT
CAASVLGDLTAQLFF
>.|TRDV3|TRDJ2|medium-sized
TGTGCCTTTGGGGGAATTTTGACAGCACAACTCTTCTTT
CAFGGILTAQLFF
>TRDD3|TRAV29/DV5|TRDJ3|medium-sized
TGTGCAGCAAGCGCGTGGACTGGGGGATACTGGGACACCCGACAGATGTTTTTC
CAASAWTGGYWDTRQMFF
>TRDD3|TRDV3|TRDJ2|large
TGTGCCTTTACTGGGGGAGCTTTGACAGCACAACTCTTCTTT
CAFTGGALTAQLFF
>TRDD3|TRAV29/DV5|TRDJ3|medium-sized
TGTGCAGCAAGCTACTGGGGGAGCTCCTGGGACACCCGACAGATGTTTTTC
CAASYWGSSWDTRQMFF
>.|TRDV1|TRDJ3|large
TGTGCTCTTGGGGGCCCCACCGGGGACACCCGACAGATGTTTTTC
CALGGPTGDTRQMFF
>TRDD3|TRDV1|TRDJ1|medium-sized
TGTGCTCTTGGGGAACTAGGAATTATACCTGGGGGATACGGACGGAAACTCATCTTT
CALGELGIIPGGYGRKLIF
>TRDD3|TRDV3|TRDJ3|.
TGTGCCTCAGTACTGGGGGATAATAGTGGCTCCTGGGACACCCGACAGATGTTTTTC
CASVLGDNSGSWDTRQMFF
>TRDD3|TRDV2|TRDJ1|few
TGTGCCTGTGAGTACTGGGGGATACTCATCTTT
CACEYWGILIF
>TRDD3|TRDV1|TRDJ1|large
TGTGCTCTTGGGTTTGGGGGATACGCGTACACCGATAAACTCATCTTT
CALGFGGYAYTDKLIF
>TRDD3|TRAV23/DV6|TRDJ1|large
TGTGCTGTGAGCCCTACCCGTACTGGGGGCCACTCTAAACTCATCTTT
CAVSPTRTGGHSKLIF
>.|TRDV1|TRDJ3|.
TGTGCTCTTGGGGAAGAGAGGACTTGGGGGGGCTGGGACACCCGACAGATGTTTTTC
CALGEERTWGGWDTRQMFF
>TRDD3|TRDV3|TRDJ3|.
TGTGCTCGTACTGGGGGATACCCCTGGGACACCCGACAGATGTTTTTC
CARTGGYPWDTRQMFF
>TRDD3|TRDV1|TRDJ2|medium-sized
TGTGCTCTTGGGGCGGCCTTCCTACTGGGGGATACGCCCGTGACAGCACAACTCTTCTTT
CALGAAFLLGDTPVTAQLFF
>TRDD3|TRAV29/DV5|TRDJ1|medium-sized
TGTGCAGCAACTGGGGGATCGTACACCGATAAACTCATCTTT
CAATGGSYTDKLIF
>TRDD3|TRDV2|TRDJ3|.
TGTGCCTGTGACAAAACTGGGGGATCCTGGGACACCCGACAGATGTTTTTC
CACDKTGGSWDTRQMFF
>TRDD3|TRDV1|TRDJ3|.
TGTGCTCTTGGGAAAAGGTCCTACGATGGGGGATACTTCTCCTGGGACACCCGACAGATGTTTTTC
CALGKRSYDGGYFSWDTRQMFF
>TRDD3|TRDV1|TRDJ1|medium-sized
TGTGCTCTTGGGGAACTAGGGGGGATTCCCAACACCGATAAACTCATCTTT
CALGELGGIPNTDKLIF
>TRDD3|TRAV23/DV6|TRDJ1|large
TGTGCAGCAAGCGGAACCTTACTGGGGGATACGGGGTACACCGATAAACTCATCTTT
CAASGTLLGDTGYTDKLIF
>.|TRDV1|TRDJ2|medium-sized
TGTGCTCTTGGGGAACTAGGGGGAAGGGTACGACGAGCACAACTCTTCTTT
CALGELGGRVRRAQLFF
>TRDD3|TRDV1|TRDJ1|.
TGTGCTCTTGGGGAACTACTGGGGGATACGGGAGCCGATAAACTCATCTTT
CALGELLGDTGADKLIF
>TRDD3|TRDV1|TRDJ3|medium-sized
TGTGCTCTTGGGGAATTTCACCAGGCTGGGGGATACTGGGACACCCGACAGATGTTTTTC
CALGEFHQAGGYWDTRQMFF
>TRDD3|TRAV29/DV5|TRDJ1|large
TGTGCAGCAACTGGGGGATACACCGATAAACTCATCTTT
CAATGGYTDKLIF
>TRDD3|TRDV2|TRDJ3|medium-sized
TGTGCCTGTGACAAATACTGGGGGATAAGCTCCTGGGACACCCGACAGATGTTTTTC
CACDKYWGISSWDTRQMFF
>TRDD3|TRDV2|TRDJ1|large
TGTGCCTGTGACACCGTACTGGGGGATACGTACACCGATAAACTCATCTTT
CACDTVLGDTYTDKLIF
>TRDD3|TRDV1|TRDJ2|medium-sized
TGTGCTCTTGGGTGGGGGATACGCGCCTCTTTGACAGCACAACTCTTCTTT
CALGWGIRASLTAQLFF
>TRDD3|TRDV2|TRDJ1|medium-sized
TGTGCCTGTGATACTGGGGGATACAAGTACACCGATAAACTCATCTTT
CACDTGGYKYTDKLIF